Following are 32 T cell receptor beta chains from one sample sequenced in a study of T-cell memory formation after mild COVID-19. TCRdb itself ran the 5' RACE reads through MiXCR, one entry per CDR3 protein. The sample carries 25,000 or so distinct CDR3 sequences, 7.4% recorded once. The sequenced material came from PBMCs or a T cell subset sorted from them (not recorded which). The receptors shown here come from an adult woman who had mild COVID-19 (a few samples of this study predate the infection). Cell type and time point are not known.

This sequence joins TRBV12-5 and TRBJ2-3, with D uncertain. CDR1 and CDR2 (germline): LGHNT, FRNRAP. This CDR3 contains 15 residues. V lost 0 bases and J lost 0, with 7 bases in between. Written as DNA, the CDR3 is TGTGCTAGTGGTTTGGTACTGGCCAGCACAGATACGCAGTATTTT. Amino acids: CASGLVLASTDTQYF.

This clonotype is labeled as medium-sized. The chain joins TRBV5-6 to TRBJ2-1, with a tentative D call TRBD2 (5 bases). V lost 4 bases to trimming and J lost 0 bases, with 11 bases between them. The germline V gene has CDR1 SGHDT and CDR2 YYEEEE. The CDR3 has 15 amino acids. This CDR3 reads CASSPGGSSYNEQFF. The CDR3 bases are TGTGCCAGCAGCCCGGGTGGGAGCTCCTACAATGAGCAGTTCTTC.

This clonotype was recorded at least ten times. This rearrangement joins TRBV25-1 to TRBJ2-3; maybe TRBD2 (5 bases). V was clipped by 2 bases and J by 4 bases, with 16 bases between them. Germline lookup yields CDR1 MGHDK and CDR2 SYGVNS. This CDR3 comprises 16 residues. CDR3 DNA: TGTGCCAGCAGTGAACGACGGGGTAAGGTGCCAGATACGCAGTATTTT. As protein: CASSERRGKVPDTQYF.

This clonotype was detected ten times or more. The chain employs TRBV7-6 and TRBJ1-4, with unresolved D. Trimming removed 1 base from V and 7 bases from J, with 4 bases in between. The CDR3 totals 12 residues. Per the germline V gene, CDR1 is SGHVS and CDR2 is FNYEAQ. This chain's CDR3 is CASSLVSEKLFF. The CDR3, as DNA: TGTGCCAGCAGCTTAGTCTCTGAAAAACTGTTTTTT.

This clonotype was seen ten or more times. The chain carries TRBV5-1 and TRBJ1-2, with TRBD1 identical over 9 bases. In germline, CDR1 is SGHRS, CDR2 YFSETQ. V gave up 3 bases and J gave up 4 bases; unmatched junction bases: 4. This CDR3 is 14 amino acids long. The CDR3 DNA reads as TGCGCCAGCAGCTACCGGGACAGGGTCTATGGCTACACCTTC. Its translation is CASSYRDRVYGYTF.

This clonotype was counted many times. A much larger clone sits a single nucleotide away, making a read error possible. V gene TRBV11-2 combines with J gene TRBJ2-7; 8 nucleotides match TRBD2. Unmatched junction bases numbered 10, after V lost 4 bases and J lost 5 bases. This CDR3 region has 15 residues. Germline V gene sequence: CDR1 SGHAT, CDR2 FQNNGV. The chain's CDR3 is CASSSPRAGVHEQYF. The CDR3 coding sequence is TGTGCCAGCAGCTCACCTAGAGCGGGAGTCCACGAGCAGTACTTC.

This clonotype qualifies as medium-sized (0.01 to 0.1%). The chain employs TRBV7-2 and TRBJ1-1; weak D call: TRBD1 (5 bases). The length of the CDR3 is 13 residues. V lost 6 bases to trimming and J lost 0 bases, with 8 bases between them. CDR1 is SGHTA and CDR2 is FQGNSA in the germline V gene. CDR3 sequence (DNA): TGTGCCAGCAGGGAGGACATGAACACTGAAGCTTTCTTT. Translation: CASREDMNTEAFF.

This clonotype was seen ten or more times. The chain's CDR3 is CASSLVRGSETQYF. CDR3 bases: TGTGCCAGCAGCTTAGTGCGGGGGTCAGAGACCCAGTACTTC. The chain uses TRBV11-2 and TRBJ2-5; 7 positions match TRBD2. The V gene end was trimmed by 1 base and the J gene end by 4 bases; junction bases not matched to a gene: 3. Looked up from germline, CDR1 is SGHAT and CDR2 is FQNNGV. This CDR3 comprises 14 residues.

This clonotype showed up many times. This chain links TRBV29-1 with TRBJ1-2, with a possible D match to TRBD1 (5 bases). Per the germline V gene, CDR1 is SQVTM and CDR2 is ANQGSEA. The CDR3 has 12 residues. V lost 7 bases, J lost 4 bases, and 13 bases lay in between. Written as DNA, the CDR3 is TGCAGCGCTAAGGGAGGGGCCTATGGCTACACCTTC. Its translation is CSAKGGAYGYTF.

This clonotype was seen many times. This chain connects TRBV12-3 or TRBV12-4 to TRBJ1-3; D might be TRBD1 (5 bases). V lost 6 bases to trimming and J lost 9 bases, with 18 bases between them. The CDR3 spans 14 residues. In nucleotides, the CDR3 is TGTGCCAGCAGCTTCCCGACAGCTCCGAGCACCATATATTTT. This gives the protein CASSFPTAPSTIYF.

CDR3 loop: CAWSVQVQYEQYF. The CDR3 DNA sequence: TGTGCCTGGAGTGTACAGGTCCAGTACGAGCAGTACTTC. The chain carries TRBV30 and TRBJ2-7; maybe TRBD1 (5 bases). The V end lost 0 bases, the J end lost 4 bases, and 10 bases lay between the germline ends. Germline V lookup: CDR1 GTSNPN, CDR2 SVGIG (reference sequence). The CDR3 runs to 13 residues.

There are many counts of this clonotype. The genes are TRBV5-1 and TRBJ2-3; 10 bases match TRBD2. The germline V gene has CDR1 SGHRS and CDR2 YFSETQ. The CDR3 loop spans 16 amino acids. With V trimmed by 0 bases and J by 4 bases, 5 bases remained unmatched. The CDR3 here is CASSLGTSGGADTQYF. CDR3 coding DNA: TGCGCCAGCAGCTTGGGGACTAGCGGAGGGGCAGATACGCAGTATTTT. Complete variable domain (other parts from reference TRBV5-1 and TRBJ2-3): KAGVTQTPRYLIKTRGQQVTLSCSPISGHRSVSWYQQTPGQGLQFLFEYFSETQRNKGNFPGRFSGRQFSNSRSEMNVSTLELGDSALYLCASSLGTSGGADTQYFGPGTRLTVL.

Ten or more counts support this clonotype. The CDR3 DNA reads as TGTGCCAGCTCGGGCGACAGGGGGTCACCCCTCCACTTT. Amino acid sequence: CASSGDRGSPLHF. The chain has TRBV18 and TRBJ1-6; 9 bases are shared with TRBD1. CDR1 is KGHSH, CDR2 LQKENI, per germline. The ends lost 6 bases at V and 10 bases at J; junction bases unmatched: 4. The CDR3 covers 13 residues.

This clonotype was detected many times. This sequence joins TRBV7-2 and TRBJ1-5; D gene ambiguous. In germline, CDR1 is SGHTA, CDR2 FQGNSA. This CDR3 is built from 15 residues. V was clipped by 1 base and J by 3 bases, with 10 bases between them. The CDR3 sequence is CASSLVRAPNQPQHF. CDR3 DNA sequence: TGTGCCAGCAGCTTAGTACGGGCACCCAATCAGCCCCAGCATTTT.

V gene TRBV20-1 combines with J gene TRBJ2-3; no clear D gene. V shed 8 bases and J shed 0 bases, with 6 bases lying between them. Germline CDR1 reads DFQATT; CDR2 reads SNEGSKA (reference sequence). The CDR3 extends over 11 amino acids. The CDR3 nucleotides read TGCAGTCGAGCGAGCACAGATACGCAGTATTTT. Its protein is CSRASTDTQYF.

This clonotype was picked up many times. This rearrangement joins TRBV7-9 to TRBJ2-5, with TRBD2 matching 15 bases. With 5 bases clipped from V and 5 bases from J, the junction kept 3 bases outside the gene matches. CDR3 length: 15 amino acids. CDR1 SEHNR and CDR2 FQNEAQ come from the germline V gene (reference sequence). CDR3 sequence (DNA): TGTGCCAGCAGCCCGGGACTAGCGGGAGGCGAGACCCAGTACTTC. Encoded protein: CASSPGLAGGETQYF.

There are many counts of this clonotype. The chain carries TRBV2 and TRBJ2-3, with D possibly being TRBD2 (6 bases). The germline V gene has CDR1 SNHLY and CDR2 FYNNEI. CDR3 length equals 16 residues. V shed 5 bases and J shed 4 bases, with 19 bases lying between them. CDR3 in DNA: TGTGCCAGCAGTCGGAATGCGGGACTTGCTCCAGATACGCAGTATTTT. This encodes CASSRNAGLAPDTQYF.

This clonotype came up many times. As DNA, the CDR3 is TGTGCCAGCAGCCAAGGGACAGGGCCCAAGTATTTT. Protein sequence: CASSQGTGPKYF. The chain carries TRBV3-1 and TRBJ2-3; 8 nucleotides agree with TRBD1. The germline V gene encodes CDR1 LGHDT and CDR2 YNNKEL (reference sequence). V trimming: 1 base; J trimming: 13 bases; junction bases outside the gene matches: 4. The CDR3 sequence is 12 residues long.

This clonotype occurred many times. The chain's CDR3 is CASSQPGQVSYEQYF. The CDR3 region has the DNA TGTGCCAGCAGCCAACCGGGACAGGTGTCCTACGAGCAGTACTTC. V is TRBV4-2 and J is TRBJ2-7; 8 nucleotides agree with TRBD1. Germline-derived CDR1 and CDR2 are LGHNA and YNFKEQ. The J segment lost 1 base and the V segment lost 2 bases, leaving 4 bases of the junction unmatched. The CDR3 is made up of 15 amino acids.

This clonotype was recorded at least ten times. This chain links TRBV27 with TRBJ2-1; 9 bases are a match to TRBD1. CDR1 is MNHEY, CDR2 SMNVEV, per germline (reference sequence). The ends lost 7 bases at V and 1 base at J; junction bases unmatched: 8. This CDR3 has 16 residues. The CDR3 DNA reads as TGTGCCAGCACCGAAACAGGGGGCAGATCCTACAATGAGCAGTTCTTC. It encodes CASTETGGRSYNEQFF.

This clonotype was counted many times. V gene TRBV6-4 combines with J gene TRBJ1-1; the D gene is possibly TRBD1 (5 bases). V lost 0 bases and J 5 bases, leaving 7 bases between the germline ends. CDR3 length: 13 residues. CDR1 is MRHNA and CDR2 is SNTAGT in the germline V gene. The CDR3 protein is CASSDSEGTEAFF. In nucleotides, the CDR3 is TGTGCCAGCAGTGACTCGGAGGGGACTGAAGCTTTCTTT.

The CDR3 reads CASGDFRDHGNNSPLHF. DNA for the CDR3: TGTGCCAGCGGCGACTTCCGGGACCACGGGAATAATTCACCCCTCCACTTT. The rearrangement joins TRBV11-3 to TRBJ1-6, with D possibly TRBD1 on 5 matching bases. Germline V gene sequence: CDR1 SGHNT, CDR2 YENEEA. The CDR3 totals 17 residues. The V end lost 8 bases, the J end lost 5 bases, and 22 bases lay between the germline ends. Based on the CDR3 plus reference TRBV11-3 and TRBJ1-6, the full variable domain is EAGVVQSPRYKIIEKKQPVAFWCNPISGHNTLYWYLQNLGQGPELLIRYENEEAVDDSQLPKDRFSAERLKGVDSTLKIQPAELGDSAVYLCASGDFRDHGNNSPLHFGNGTRLTVT.

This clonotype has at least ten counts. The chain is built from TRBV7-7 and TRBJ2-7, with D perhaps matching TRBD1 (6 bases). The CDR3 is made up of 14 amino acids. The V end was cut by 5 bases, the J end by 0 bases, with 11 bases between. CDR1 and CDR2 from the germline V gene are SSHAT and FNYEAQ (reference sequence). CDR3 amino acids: CASSHRENSYEQYF. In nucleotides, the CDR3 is TGTGCCAGCAGCCACAGGGAGAACTCCTACGAGCAGTACTTC.

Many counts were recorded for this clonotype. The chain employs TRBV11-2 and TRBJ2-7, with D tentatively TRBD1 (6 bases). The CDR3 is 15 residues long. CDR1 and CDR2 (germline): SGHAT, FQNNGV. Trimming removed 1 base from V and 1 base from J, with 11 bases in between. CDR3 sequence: CASSLGADSSYEQYF. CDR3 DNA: TGTGCCAGCAGCTTAGGTGCGGACAGTTCCTACGAGCAGTACTTC.

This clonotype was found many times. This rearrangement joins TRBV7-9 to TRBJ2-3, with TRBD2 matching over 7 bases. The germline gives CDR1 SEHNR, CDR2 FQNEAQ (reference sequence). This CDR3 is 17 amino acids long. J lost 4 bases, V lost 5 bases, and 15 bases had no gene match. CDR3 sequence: CASSLGGGGSYPDTQYF. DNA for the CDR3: TGTGCCAGCAGCCTAGGCGGGGGAGGTTCCTACCCAGATACGCAGTATTTT.

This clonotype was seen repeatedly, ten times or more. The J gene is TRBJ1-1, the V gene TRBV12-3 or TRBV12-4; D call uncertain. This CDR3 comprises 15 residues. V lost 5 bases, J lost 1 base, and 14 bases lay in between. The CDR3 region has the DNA TGTGCCAGCAGTCCTCAGGAGTCCTCGAACACTGAAGCTTTCTTT. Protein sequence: CASSPQESSNTEAFF.

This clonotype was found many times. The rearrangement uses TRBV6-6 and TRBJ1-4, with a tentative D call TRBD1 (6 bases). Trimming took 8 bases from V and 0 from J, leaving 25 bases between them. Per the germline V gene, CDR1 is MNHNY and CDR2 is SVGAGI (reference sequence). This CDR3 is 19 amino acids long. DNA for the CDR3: TGTGCCAGCCTCAGGACAGCCGATAACAATAGGGCAACTAATGAAAAACTGTTTTTT. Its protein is CASLRTADNNRATNEKLFF.

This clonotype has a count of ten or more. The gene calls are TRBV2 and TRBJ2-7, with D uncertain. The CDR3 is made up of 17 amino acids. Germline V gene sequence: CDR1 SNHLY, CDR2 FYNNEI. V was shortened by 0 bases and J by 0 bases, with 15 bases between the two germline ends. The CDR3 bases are TGTGCCAGCAGTGAAGCGCTTTCGGCCAGTTACTCCTACGAGCAGTACTTC. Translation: CASSEALSASYSYEQYF.

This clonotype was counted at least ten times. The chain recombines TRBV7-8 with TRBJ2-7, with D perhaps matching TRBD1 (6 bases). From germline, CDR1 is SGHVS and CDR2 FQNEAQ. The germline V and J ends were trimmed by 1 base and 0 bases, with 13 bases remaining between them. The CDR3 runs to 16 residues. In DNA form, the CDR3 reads TGTGCCAGCAGCTTAGGACTTCTAGGGGGCTCCTACGAGCAGTACTTC. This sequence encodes CASSLGLLGGSYEQYF.

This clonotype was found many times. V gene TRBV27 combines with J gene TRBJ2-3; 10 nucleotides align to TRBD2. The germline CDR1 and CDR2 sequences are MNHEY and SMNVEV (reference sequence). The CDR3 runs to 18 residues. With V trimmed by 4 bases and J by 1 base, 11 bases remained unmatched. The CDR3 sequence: CASSSRVAGGLGTDTQYF. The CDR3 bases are TGTGCCAGCAGTTCCCGGGTAGCGGGAGGTCTAGGCACAGATACGCAGTATTTT.

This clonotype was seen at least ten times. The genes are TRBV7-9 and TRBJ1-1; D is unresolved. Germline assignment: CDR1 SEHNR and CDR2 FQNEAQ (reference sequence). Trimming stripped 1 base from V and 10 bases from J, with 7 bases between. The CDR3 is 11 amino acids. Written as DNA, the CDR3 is TGTGCCAGCAGCTTAGAAACGGGAGCTTTCTTT. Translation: CASSLETGAFF.

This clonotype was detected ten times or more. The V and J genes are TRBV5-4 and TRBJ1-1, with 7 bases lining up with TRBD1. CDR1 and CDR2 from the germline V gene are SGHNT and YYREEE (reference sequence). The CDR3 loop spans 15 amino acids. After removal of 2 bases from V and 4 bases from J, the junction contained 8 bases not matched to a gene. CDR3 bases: TGTGCCAGCAGCTTATTACAGGGGAGCGGCACTGAAGCTTTCTTT. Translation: CASSLLQGSGTEAFF.